Included here is one T cell receptor beta chain sequence, with context. Its cognate antigen is unknown. Molecular-barcoded quantitative 5'-RACE produced these TCR beta libraries. Each CDR3 protein gets one entry after TCRdb re-called the 5' RACE reads with MiXCR. The sample holds about 260,000 distinct CDR3 sequences, over 15% seen once. This sample is drawn from a study of CD8 T cells in ankylosing spondylitis. Regarding the study as a whole: Several highly homologous variants made up a TCR beta motif, and this motif appeared characteristic of ankylosing spondylitis blood. Some motif variants were previously reported in reactive arthritis synovial fluid and blood. There was reportedly significant enrichment of clones that were disease-linked in matched ankylosing spondylitis synovial fluid.

V lost 0 bases and J lost 2, with 10 bases in between. Germline V gene lookup returns CDR1 LGHNA and CDR2 YNFKEQ. The CDR3 runs to 15 residues. The TCR was taken from a male donor with ankylosing spondylitis or in good health (not recorded which). Sequenced input: blood, either unsorted or a sorted T cell fraction (not recorded which). V gene TRBV4-2 combines with J gene TRBJ1-1; D remains ambiguous. The DNA for the CDR3 is TGTGCCAGCAGCCAAGATCTAACGGTTAACACTGAAGCTTTCTTT. Its translation: CASSQDLTVNTEAFF.